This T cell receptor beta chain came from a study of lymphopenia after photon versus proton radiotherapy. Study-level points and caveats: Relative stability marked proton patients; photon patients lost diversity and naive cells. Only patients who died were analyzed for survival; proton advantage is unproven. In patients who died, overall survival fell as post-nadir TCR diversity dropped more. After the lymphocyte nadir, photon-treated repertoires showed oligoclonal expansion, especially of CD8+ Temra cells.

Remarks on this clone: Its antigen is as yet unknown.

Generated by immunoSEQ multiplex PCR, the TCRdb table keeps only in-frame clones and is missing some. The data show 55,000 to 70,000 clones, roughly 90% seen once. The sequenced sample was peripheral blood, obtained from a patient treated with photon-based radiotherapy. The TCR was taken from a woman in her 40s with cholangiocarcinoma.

DNA of the CDR3: TGTGCCTGGAGTGGGTTGGGCGCCGGGGAGCTGTTTTTT. Translating it yields CAWSGLGAGELFF. This sequence joins TRBV30 and TRBJ2-2; D ambiguous. CDR1 and CDR2 from the germline V gene are GTSNPN and SVGIG (reference sequence). Trimming removed 1 base from V and 6 bases from J, with 9 bases in between. The CDR3 is made up of 13 amino acids.